This T cell receptor (beta chain) was obtained from a study of CD8 T cells in ankylosing spondylitis (TCRdb year 2017). With regard to the full study: To find TCR variants linked to disease, the study profiled T cell receptor beta repertoires in ankylosing spondylitis patients and healthy donors. The full study cohort comprised some 27 ankylosing spondylitis patients and 85 to 120 healthy donors. Peripheral blood was sampled, and synovial fluid was also collected from ankylosing spondylitis patients.

Instrument on record: Illumina HiSeq 2500. Quantitative 5'-RACE with molecular barcodes was used to prepare TCR beta libraries. In the authors' own workflow: Disease-linked TCR variants were identified with a new computational method built on a probabilistic model of VDJ rearrangement. TCRdb trimmed the raw reads at Q25, called clones with MiXCR and kept productive beta chains. Rows with a matching CDR3 protein are joined into one entry that keeps the most common DNA and genes. Clone size and V and J calls follow TCRdb, not the original study. The sample contains tens of thousands of distinct CDR3 sequences, 5.3% of them found a single time. Of the sample, around 2.2% is held by the ten largest clones. Summary of the overall study and its limitations: Some motif variants had previously been reported in the synovial fluid and blood of reactive arthritis patients, which suggests shared mechanisms of disease initiation. Blood from ankylosing spondylitis patients appeared to be characterized by a TCR beta motif made up of several highly homologous amino acid variants. In peripheral blood, the disease-linked clones were found at relatively low frequencies and had a CD8+ phenotype. The disease-linked clones were reported as significantly enriched in matched synovial fluid samples from ankylosing spondylitis patients.

The sample holds many counts of this clonotype. Its antigen is currently not known. No base qualities exist here, and no much larger clone lies one base off it. V sheds 4 bases and J sheds 5 bases, leaving 15 bases between their ends. Including cysteine and phenylalanine, the CDR3 has 14 amino acids. The read is trimmed to its CDR3 DNA, 42 bases read in frame from base 1. From the germline V gene, CDR1 is KGHSH and CDR2 is LQKENI. Sequencing input: blood, either unsorted or a sorted T cell fraction (not recorded which). This receptor chain uses TRBV18 and TRBJ2-7, with a weak D call of TRBD2 (6 bases match). The sequence came from a male donor with ankylosing spondylitis or in good health (not recorded which). The bases are TGTGCCAGCTCACTGACTAGTACTTCGGACGAGCAGTACTTC. Its amino acids are CASSLTSTSDEQYF.